The source of this T cell receptor (beta chain) is a study of Ad26.COV2.S vaccination and SARS-CoV-2 variants. On the study more broadly: Vaccine-arm donor from the placebo-controlled COV1001 Ad26.COV2.S trial. The study gave Ad26.COV2.S intramuscularly, once or twice 56 days apart.

The CDR3 sequence is 12 residues long. Study-level findings and limits: Total T cell responses, in the TCR breadth and depth analyses, may have been underestimated.

In the case of this clone: Its antigen is as yet unknown.

Treatment: about 20 received Ad26.COV2.S at low or high dose, single or two shots; 5 received placebo; per-sample allocation not given. Sampling took place 63 days after the first vaccine or placebo injection. The table came from immunoSEQ multiplex PCR; TCRdb's copy has only in-frame clones and leaves some out. Counted here are roughly 700,000 clones, 80% to 90% occurring once; the ten biggest clones make up approximately 1.5%. The rearrangement joins TRBV21-1 to TRBJ2-1; the table calls TRBD2, which could not be checked here. TRBV21-1 is deemed a pseudogene. The sequence derives from a person aged 18-60 years who received the Ad26.COV2.S COVID-19 vaccine or a placebo. Source: peripheral blood, taken in a trial of Ad26.COV2.S vaccine versus placebo. The CDR3 protein is CASRSGRNEQFF. In DNA, the CDR3 is TGTGCCAGCAGAAGCGGGAGGAATGAGCAGTTCTTC.